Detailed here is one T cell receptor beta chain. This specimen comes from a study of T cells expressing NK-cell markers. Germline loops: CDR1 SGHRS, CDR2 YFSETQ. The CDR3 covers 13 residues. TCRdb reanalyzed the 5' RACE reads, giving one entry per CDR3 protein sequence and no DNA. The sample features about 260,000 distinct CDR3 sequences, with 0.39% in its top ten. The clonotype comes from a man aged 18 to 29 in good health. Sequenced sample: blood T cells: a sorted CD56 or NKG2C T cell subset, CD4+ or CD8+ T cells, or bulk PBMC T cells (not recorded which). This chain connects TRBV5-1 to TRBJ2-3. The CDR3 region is CASSFANTDTQYF.